This T cell receptor beta chain was found in a study of tumor-infiltrating lymphocytes in primary liver carcinoma. The study, taken as a whole, reports: Tumors carried a top-250-clone fraction significantly exceeding that of blood (p = 0.039).

Constant-region priming of approximately 500 ng total RNA yielded TCR beta cDNA. Three nested multiplex PCR rounds, a slightly modified ARM-PCR method, built the TCR beta libraries. TRBV1-TRBV30 forward primers paired with a C-beta reverse primer were used in the first two PCR rounds, which ran roughly 9 cycles each. TCRdb independently ran MiXCR on the multiplex PCR reads; one entry per CDR3 protein. The table includes about 99,000 distinct CDR3 sequences, around three quarters detected once. To note about this clonotype: No antigen is known for it.

The germline V gene has CDR1 ENHRY and CDR2 SYGVKD. The CDR3 has 13 residues. V was shortened by 2 bases and J by 4 bases, with 8 bases between the two germline ends. Bulk tissue was left unsorted, and RNA and DNA were co-extracted from 20-30 mg of it. The clonotype was recovered from a woman aged 55-70 years with primary liver carcinoma and hepatitis B virus infection. The sequenced sample consisted of liver tumor tissue from sampling region 5. Subset in this sample: tumor region T5, tumor centre. The chain employs TRBV10-3 and TRBJ1-1; D is possibly TRBD1 (5 bases). CDR3 DNA: TGTGCCATCAGTGAGGACGGGGGCACTGAAGCTTTCTTT. The encoded protein is CAISEDGGTEAFF.